What follows are 14 T cell receptor beta chains derived from one specimen sequenced in a study of blood T cells in healthy people across ages. Then a second PCR, running about 6 to 12 cycles, was carried out with a sample-barcoded 5' primer and a J-beta primer mix. TCRdb passed the 5' RACE reads through MiXCR, listing each CDR3 protein once. This sample has 800,000 to 1,300,000 distinct CDR3 sequences; around 27% occur once, and the top ten carry around 0.75%. These data were also reused for a study on T cells of mothers and their children.

Sequencing input: blood. Receptors originate from a girl under 10 years old in good health.

This clonotype was detected a few times. V is TRBV20-1 and J is TRBJ1-1; D not resolved. V lost 2 bases and J 8 bases, leaving 6 bases between the germline ends. Germline CDR1 is DFQATT and CDR2 is SNEGSKA (reference sequence). The CDR3 covers 10 residues. The CDR3 protein is CSARSLEAFF. The CDR3 region has the DNA TGCAGTGCTAGATCGCTGGAAGCTTTCTTT.

V gene TRBV6-6 combines with J gene TRBJ2-5; D might be TRBD2 (7 bases). The germline V gene has CDR1 MNHNY and CDR2 SVGAGI (reference sequence). The CDR3 has 15 amino acids. The V end lost 5 bases, the J end lost 2 bases, and 15 bases lay between the germline ends. CDR3 in amino acids: CASSPGRGPQETQYF. For the CDR3, the DNA is TGTGCCAGCAGTCCGGGGCGGGGGCCTCAAGAGACCCAGTACTTC.

The chain combines TRBV6-5 with TRBJ2-3; D might be TRBD2 (6 bases). CDR3 length equals 15 residues. Germline V lookup: CDR1 MNHEY, CDR2 SVGAGI. Between the trimmed V and J ends, which lost 4 bases and 3 bases, there was a span of 14 bases. The CDR3 sequence is CASSSGTLGTDTQYF. DNA for the CDR3: TGTGCCAGCAGTTCCGGGACTTTGGGGACAGATACGCAGTATTTT.

The CDR3 region has the DNA TGCGCCAGCAGCCTCGACCTGGGAGCTGATTCCCACGAGCAGTACTTC. Its protein product is CASSLDLGADSHEQYF. The genes are TRBV5-1 and TRBJ2-7; possibly TRBD2 for D (5 bases). CDR1 SGHRS and CDR2 YFSETQ come from the germline V gene. This CDR3 region has 16 residues. V was shortened by 4 bases and J by 5 bases, with 22 bases between the two germline ends.

This chain connects TRBV21-1 to TRBJ2-2; TRBD1, the D gene given by the table, was not confirmed from the DNA. TRBV21-1 is annotated as a pseudogene. The CDR3 extends over 14 amino acids. The DNA for the CDR3 is TGTGCCAGCAGCAAAGTACAGGGTTCCGGGGAGCTGTTTTTT. Its protein is CASSKVQGSGELFF.

This clonotype has more than one count but fewer than ten. The V and J genes are TRBV4-1 and TRBJ2-1; unclear D gene. The CDR3 covers 12 residues. From germline, CDR1 is MGHRA and CDR2 YSYEKL. Trimming shortened V by 6 bases and J by 8 bases, and 11 bases separated the two germline ends. In DNA form, the CDR3 reads TGCGCCAGCAGATCTGACCAGGATGAGCAGTTCTTC. It is translated as CASRSDQDEQFF.

J is TRBJ2-5 and V is TRBV6-2 or TRBV6-3; no reliable D call. The J call may be faulty, since TRBJ2-7 better matches the DNA end. The germline CDR1 and CDR2 sequences are MNHEY and SVGEGT. The CDR3 spans 15 residues. CDR3 sequence: CASSYTAGWTYEQYF. As DNA, the CDR3 is TGTGCCAGCAGTTACACGGCAGGCTGGACCTACGAGCAGTACTTC.

The gene calls are TRBV20-1 and TRBJ1-1; the D gene is possibly TRBD1 (6 bases). The germline gives CDR1 DFQATT, CDR2 SNEGSKA (reference sequence). This CDR3 has 13 amino acids. V was cut by 6 bases and J by 5 bases, with 16 bases left in between. CDR3 sequence reads: CSAYRGAGTEAFF. The CDR3 DNA is TGCAGTGCCTACCGGGGGGCTGGGACTGAAGCTTTCTTT.

This clonotype has only a few counts. The chain combines TRBV3-1 with TRBJ2-7; D gene unclear. V lost 2 bases and J lost 7, with 6 bases in between. CDR3 length: 11 residues. Germline V gene sequence: CDR1 LGHDT, CDR2 YNNKEL (reference sequence). For the CDR3, the DNA is TGTGCCAGCAGCCAAATGGCGGAGCAGTACTTC. Its protein is CASSQMAEQYF.

Worth noting for this clonotype: One junction end does not reproduce the germline sequence, and a read error may be involved. The chain links TRBV11-2 to TRBJ2-1, with D hard to call. Germline V gene sequence: CDR1 SGHAT, CDR2 FQNNGV. This CDR3 spans 14 amino acids. In DNA form, the CDR3 reads TGTGCCAGCAACTTAAATACCTACGGCGATGAGCAGTTCTTC. This codes for CASNLNTYGDEQFF.

The rearrangement links TRBV19 to TRBJ1-6; 8 bases match TRBD1. The CDR3 contains 15 residues. The germline V gene encodes CDR1 LNHDA and CDR2 SQIVND (reference sequence). Trimming took 5 bases from V and 8 from J; bases not matched to a gene: 8. The CDR3 nucleotides are TGTGCCAGTAGTCCGTGGACAGGGATGGATTCACCCCTCCACTTT. Amino acids: CASSPWTGMDSPLHF.

The gene calls are TRBV6-5 and TRBJ2-3; 9 nucleotides line up with TRBD1. Trimming removed 0 bases from V and 6 bases from J; junction bases left unmatched: 1. The CDR3 is 14 residues long. The V gene's germline CDR1 is MNHEY and CDR2 SVGAGI. CDR3 protein: CASSYSTGGDTQYF. The CDR3 DNA is TGTGCCAGCAGTTACTCTACAGGGGGCGATACGCAGTATTTT.

The chain recombines TRBV2 with TRBJ2-1; 10 bases map to TRBD2. Germline V lookup: CDR1 SNHLY, CDR2 FYNNEI. There are 13 residues in the CDR3. Trimming at V came to 7 bases and at J to 7 bases, leaving 4 bases not matched to a gene. The CDR3 bases are TGTGCCAGCAAAGGAGCGGGAGGGAATGAGCAGTTCTTC. Translating it yields CASKGAGGNEQFF.

This clonotype has only a few counts. The chain has TRBV6-1 and TRBJ2-7, with a tentative D call TRBD1 (5 bases). The V end lost 7 bases, the J end lost 3 bases, and 16 bases lay between the germline ends. Germline CDR1 is MNHNS and CDR2 is SASEGT. This CDR3 spans 14 amino acids. For the CDR3, the DNA is TGTGCCAGCACCCTCGGACCACAGGTCTACGAGCAGTACTTC. Amino acids: CASTLGPQVYEQYF.